The rows below give T cell receptor beta chains drawn from one sample of a study of shared clonotypes between healthy human individuals. The table came from immunoSEQ multiplex PCR; TCRdb's copy has only in-frame clones and leaves some out. The table records under 300,000 clones, just over 65% of them present only once. Sequenced sample: memory CD4+ T cells sorted from blood. These receptor sequences come from a man aged 25 to 40 in good health. The CDR3 runs from the conserved cysteine through the conserved F or W. Each record gives: D gene, V gene, J gene, clone size, CDR3 DNA, CDR3 protein. A D gene is named only where the DNA matches it firmly. Rows may omit the clone size; those that give it use once, few, many or a size class.

TRBD2,TRBV29-1,TRBJ2-3,NA,TGCAGCGTTGAAATGGCTAGCGGGCTGGCACGAACAGATACGCAGTATTTT,CSVEMASGLARTDTQYF
NA,TRBV30,TRBJ2-2,few,TGTGCCTGGGACACCCGCTTGGGCACCGGGGAGCTGTTTTTT,CAWDTRLGTGELFF
NA,TRBV5-1,TRBJ1-1,NA,TGCGCCAGCAGCTTGATGGGACTGGACACTGAAGCTTTCTTT,CASSLMGLDTEAFF
TRBD2,TRBV19,TRBJ2-1,NA,TGTGCCAGTAGCCCCATTGGGGCTAGCGGGCACAATGAGCAGTTCTTC,CASSPIGASGHNEQFF
NA,TRBV9,TRBJ2-5,NA,TGTGCCGCATACGGCGAGGGGGAAGAGACCCAGTACTTC,CAAYGEGEETQYF
TRBD1,TRBV11-3,TRBJ2-1,NA,TGTGCCAGCAGTTCCGATCGGGACAGGGGGCCAAATGAGCAGTTCTTC,CASSSDRDRGPNEQFF
NA,TRBV12-5,TRBJ2-3,NA,TGTGCTAGTGGTCCCGGGCTGGATAGCACAGATACGCAGTATTTT,CASGPGLDSTDTQYF
NA,TRBV5-1,TRBJ2-1,NA,TGCGCCAGCAGCCCGGACCCGGGGGCATACAATGAGCAGTTCTTC,CASSPDPGAYNEQFF
TRBD1,TRBV5-1,TRBJ2-5,NA,TGCGCCAGCAGCCGCCGATTAGACCAGACAGGGCGGGAGACCCAGTACTTC,CASSRRLDQTGRETQYF
TRBD1,TRBV7-9,TRBJ1-3,few,TGTGCCAGCAGCCGTCGACAGGGCATCGACGGAAACACCATATATTTT,CASSRRQGIDGNTIYF
NA,TRBV25-1,TRBJ2-7,NA,TGTGCCAGCAGTGAACCCGGACCCTACGAGCAGTACTTC,CASSEPGPYEQYF
NA,TRBV27,TRBJ2-7,NA,TGTGCCAGCAGTTCTAGAGGTACAGGCTACGAGCAGTACTTC,CASSSRGTGYEQYF
TRBD2,TRBV28,TRBJ2-7,NA,TGTGCCAGCAGTCCCCGACTAGCTTCAACCTACGAGCAGTACTTC,CASSPRLASTYEQYF
NA,TRBV2,TRBJ2-3,once,TGTGCCAGCAGGTTTCGGCTAACGGGGCCAGATACGCAGTATTTT,CASRFRLTGPDTQYF
NA,TRBV27,TRBJ1-4,once,TGTGCCAGCAGTTTACTAGGGGAGGATGAAAAACTGTTTTTT,CASSLLGEDEKLFF
TRBD2,TRBV9,TRBJ2-3,few,TGTGCCAGCACCCTGGGGCTAGCGGGCACAGATACGCAGTATTTT,CASTLGLAGTDTQYF
NA,TRBV18,TRBJ2-2,NA,TGTGCCAGCTCGCCGGGGGCACCCGCGAACACCGGGGAGCTGTTTTTT,CASSPGAPANTGELFF
NA,TRBV6-4,TRBJ1-1,few,TGTGCCAGCAGTGAGATTGGCGGGGCCCCTGAAGCTTTCTTT,CASSEIGGAPEAFF
NA,TRBV20-1,TRBJ2-7,many,TGCAGTGCTGTACTACACGAGCAGTACTTC,CSAVLHEQYF
NA,TRBV11-2,TRBJ1-3,NA,TGTGCCAGCAGCTTCGGAAACACCATATATTTT,CASSFGNTIYF
NA,TRBV19,TRBJ2-2,few,TGTGCCACCCACGCGAACACCGGGGAGCTGTTTTTT,CATHANTGELFF
NA,TRBV25-1,TRBJ2-7,few,TGTGCCAGCAGTGATAGGGGGGTAAGCTACGAGCAGTACTTC,CASSDRGVSYEQYF
NA,TRBV7-2,TRBJ2-2,NA,TGTGCCAGCAGCCCGAAGCCGTCCTTGCTGGGCCTAAACACCGGGGAGCTGTTTTTT,CASSPKPSLLGLNTGELFF